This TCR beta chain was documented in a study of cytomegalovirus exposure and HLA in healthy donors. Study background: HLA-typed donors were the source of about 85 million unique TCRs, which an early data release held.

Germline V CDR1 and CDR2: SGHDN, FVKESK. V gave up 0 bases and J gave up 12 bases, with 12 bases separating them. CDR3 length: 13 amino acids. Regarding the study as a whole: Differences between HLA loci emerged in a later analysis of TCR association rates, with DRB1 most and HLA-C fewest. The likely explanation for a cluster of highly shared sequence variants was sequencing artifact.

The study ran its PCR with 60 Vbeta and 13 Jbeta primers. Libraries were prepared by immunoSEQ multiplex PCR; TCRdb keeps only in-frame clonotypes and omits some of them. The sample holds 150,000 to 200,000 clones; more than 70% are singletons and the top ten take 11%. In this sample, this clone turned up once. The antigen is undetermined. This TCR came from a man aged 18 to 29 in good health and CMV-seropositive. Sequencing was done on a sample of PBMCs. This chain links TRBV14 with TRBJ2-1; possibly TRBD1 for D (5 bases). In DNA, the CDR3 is TGTGCCAGCAGCCAAGATCTAAGGGGTCGGCAGTTCTTC. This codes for CASSQDLRGRQFF.